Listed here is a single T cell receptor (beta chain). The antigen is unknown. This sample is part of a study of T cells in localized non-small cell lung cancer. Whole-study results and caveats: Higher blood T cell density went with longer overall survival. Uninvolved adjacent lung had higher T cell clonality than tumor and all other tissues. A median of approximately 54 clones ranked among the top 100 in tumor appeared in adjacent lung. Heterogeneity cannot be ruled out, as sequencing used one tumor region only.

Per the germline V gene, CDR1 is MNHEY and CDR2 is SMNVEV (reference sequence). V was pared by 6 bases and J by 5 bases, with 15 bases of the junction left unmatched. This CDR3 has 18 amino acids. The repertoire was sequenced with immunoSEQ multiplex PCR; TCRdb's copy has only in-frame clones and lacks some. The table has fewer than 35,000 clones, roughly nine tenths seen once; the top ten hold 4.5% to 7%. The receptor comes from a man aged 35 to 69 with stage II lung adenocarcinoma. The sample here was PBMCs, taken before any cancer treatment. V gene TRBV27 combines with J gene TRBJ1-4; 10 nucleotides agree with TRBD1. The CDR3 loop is CASSYASRDRGGNEKLFF. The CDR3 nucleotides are TGTGCCAGCAGCTATGCGTCCCGGGACAGGGGTGGGAATGAAAAACTGTTTTTT.